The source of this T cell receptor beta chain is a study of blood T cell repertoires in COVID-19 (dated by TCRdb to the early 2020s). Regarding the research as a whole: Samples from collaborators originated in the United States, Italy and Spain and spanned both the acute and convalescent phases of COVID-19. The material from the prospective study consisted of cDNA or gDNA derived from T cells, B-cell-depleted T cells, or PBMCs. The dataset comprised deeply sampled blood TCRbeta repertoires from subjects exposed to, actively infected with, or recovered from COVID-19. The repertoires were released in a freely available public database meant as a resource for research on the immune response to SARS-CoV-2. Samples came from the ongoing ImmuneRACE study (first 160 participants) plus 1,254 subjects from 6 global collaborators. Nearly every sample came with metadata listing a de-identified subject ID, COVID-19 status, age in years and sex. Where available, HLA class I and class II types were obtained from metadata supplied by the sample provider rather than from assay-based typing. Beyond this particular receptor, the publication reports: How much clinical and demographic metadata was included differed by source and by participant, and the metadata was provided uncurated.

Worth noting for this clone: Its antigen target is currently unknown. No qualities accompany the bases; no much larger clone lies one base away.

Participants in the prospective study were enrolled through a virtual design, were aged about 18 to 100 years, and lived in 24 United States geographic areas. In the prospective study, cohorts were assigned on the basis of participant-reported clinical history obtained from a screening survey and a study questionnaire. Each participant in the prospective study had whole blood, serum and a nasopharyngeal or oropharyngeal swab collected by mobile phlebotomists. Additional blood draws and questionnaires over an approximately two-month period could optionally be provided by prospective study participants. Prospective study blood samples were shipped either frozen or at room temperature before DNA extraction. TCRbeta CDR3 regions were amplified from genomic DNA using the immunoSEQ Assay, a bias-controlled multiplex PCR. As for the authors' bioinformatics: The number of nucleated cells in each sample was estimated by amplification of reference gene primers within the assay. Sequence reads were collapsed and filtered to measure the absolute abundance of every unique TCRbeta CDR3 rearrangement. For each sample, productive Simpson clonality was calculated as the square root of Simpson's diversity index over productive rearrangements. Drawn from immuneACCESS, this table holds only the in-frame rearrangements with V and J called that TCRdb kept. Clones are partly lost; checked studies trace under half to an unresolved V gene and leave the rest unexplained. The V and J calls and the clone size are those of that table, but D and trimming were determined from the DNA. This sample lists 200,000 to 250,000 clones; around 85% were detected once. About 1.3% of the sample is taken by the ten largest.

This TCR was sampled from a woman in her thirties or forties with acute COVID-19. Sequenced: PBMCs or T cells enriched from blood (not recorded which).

The nucleotide sequence reads TGCGCCAGCAGCTCCTACTATGGGACTAGCGGGACATATACGCAGTATTTT. This translates into CASSSYYGTSGTYTQYF. The sequence is built from TRBV5-1 and TRBJ2-3, with 13 junctional bases fitting TRBD2. Per the germline V gene, SGHRS is the CDR1 and YFSETQ is the CDR2. The germline V and J ends show losses of 3 bases and 7 bases respectively, and no gene match explains 11 bases of the junction. Taken from cysteine to phenylalanine, the CDR3 has 17 residues. Only the CDR3 portion is preserved as DNA: 51 bases, with reading frame beginning at the first base. Here the CDR3 is joined to the reference TRBV5-1 and TRBJ2-3 genes, and the full variable domain is: KAGVTQTPRYLIKTRGQQVTLSCSPISGHRSVSWYQQTPGQGLQFLFEYFSETQRNKGNFPGRFSGRQFSNSRSEMNVSTLELGDSALYLCASSSYYGTSGTYTQYFGPGTRLTVL.